Each of the 11 T cell receptor beta chains below was sequenced from the same sample in a study of blood T cell repertoires in COVID-19. The protocol was immunoSEQ multiplex PCR, while the TCRdb copy is restricted to in-frame clones and leaves out a portion. The table shows around 170,000 clones, with about 74% occurring only once. The source material was peripheral blood. The receptors were sampled from a woman older than 75 with acute or convalescent COVID-19.

The gene calls are TRBV9 and TRBJ2-6; D unresolved. CDR1 and CDR2 from the germline V gene are SGDLS and YYNGEE. Trimming took off 4 bases at V and 2 bases at J, with 4 bases between the two ends. This CDR3 spans 13 amino acids. CDR3 residues: CASSTPGANVLTF. As DNA, the CDR3 is TGTGCCAGCAGCACACCTGGGGCCAACGTCCTGACTTTC.

V gene TRBV7-9 combines with J gene TRBJ1-5; D remains ambiguous. The length of the CDR3 is 14 residues. Germline assignment: CDR1 SEHNR and CDR2 FQNEAQ (reference sequence). Trimming stripped 8 bases from V and 2 bases from J, with 13 bases between. Here the CDR3 reads CASSPASGNQPQHF. The CDR3 DNA reads as TGTGCCAGCTCACCCGCGTCGGGCAATCAGCCCCAGCATTTT.

This sequence joins TRBV27 and TRBJ2-7; D is undetermined. The CDR3 sequence is 15 residues long. The V end was cut by 1 base, the J end by 0 bases, with 10 bases between. CDR1 MNHEY and CDR2 SMNVEV come from the germline V gene (reference sequence). In DNA form, the CDR3 reads TGTGCCAGCAGTTTATTACCGTCCAGCTCCTACGAGCAGTACTTC. Its protein product is CASSLLPSSSYEQYF.

In this sample, this clone turned up a few times. The rearrangement uses TRBV7-3 and TRBJ2-7, with TRBD2 matching over 13 bases. From germline, CDR1 is SGHTA and CDR2 FQGTGA. With V trimmed by 6 bases and J by 6 bases, 11 bases remained unmatched. This CDR3 has 16 residues. Here the CDR3 reads CASSPTGTSGKSEQYF. The DNA of the CDR3 is TGTGCCAGCAGTCCGACGGGGACTAGCGGGAAATCCGAGCAGTACTTC. Together with reference TRBV7-3 and TRBJ2-7, the CDR3 gives the full variable domain: GAGVSQTPSNKVTEKGKYVELRCDPISGHTALYWYRQSLGQGPEFLIYFQGTGAADDSGLPNDRFFAVRPEGSVSTLKIQRTERGDSAVYLCASSPTGTSGKSEQYFGPGTRLTVT.

The genes are TRBV9 and TRBJ2-1; 7 bases align to TRBD2. The length of the CDR3 is 18 residues. The ends lost 2 bases at V and 0 bases at J; junction bases unmatched: 11. From germline, CDR1 is SGDLS and CDR2 YYNGEE. CDR3 amino acids: CASSVGLLALSSYNEQFF. The CDR3 DNA follows: TGTGCCAGCAGCGTGGGACTACTAGCGCTAAGCTCCTACAATGAGCAGTTCTTC.

This clone was counted once. The chain couples TRBV7-2 to TRBJ1-2; 9 bases match TRBD1. The CDR3 contains 15 residues. Germline values: CDR1 SGHTA, CDR2 FQGNSA. V lost 3 bases, J lost 7 bases, and 9 bases stayed unmatched. CDR3 loop: CASSLGQGFRLGYTF. The CDR3 DNA is TGTGCCAGCAGCTTGGGACAGGGATTTCGTCTTGGCTACACCTTC.

The chain recombines TRBV27 with TRBJ2-7; the match to TRBD2 covers 9 bases. The CDR3 has 23 residues. Per germline, CDR1 MNHEY and CDR2 SMNVEV (reference sequence). J lost 3 bases, V lost 0 bases, and 27 bases had no gene match. In nucleotides, the CDR3 is TGTGCCAGCAGTTTATCGTTTCGTTCGGGAACGGCGGGAGGGCCACTTTTTCGCTACGAGCAGTACTTC. Its protein is CASSLSFRSGTAGGPLFRYEQYF.

This clone was seen only a few times. The chain couples TRBV3-1 (or the pseudogene TRBV3-2) to TRBJ1-4, with 8 bases that match TRBD1. V trimming: 3 bases; J trimming: 4 bases; junction bases outside the gene matches: 1. Germline CDR1 is LGHDT and CDR2 is YNNKEL (reference sequence). The CDR3 loop spans 14 amino acids. CDR3 residues: CASSHGQGNEKLFF. CDR3 coding DNA: TGTGCCAGCAGCCACGGACAGGGTAATGAAAAACTGTTTTTT.

V usage is TRBV2 and J usage is TRBJ2-5; the match to TRBD2 covers 9 bases. The CDR3 is 15 residues long. CDR1 and CDR2 from the germline V gene are SNHLY and FYNNEI. The J segment lost 4 bases and the V segment lost 4 bases, leaving 7 bases of the junction unmatched. The CDR3 region has the DNA TGTGCCAGCAGTGTGGGGACTAGCATGGTAGAGACCCAGTACTTC. This translates into CASSVGTSMVETQYF.

J is TRBJ1-4 and V is TRBV18; D remains ambiguous. The CDR3 totals 16 residues. The germline gives CDR1 KGHSH, CDR2 LQKENI. V lost 3 bases to trimming and J lost 2 bases, with 13 bases between them. CDR3 loop: CASSPREIETNEKLFF. CDR3 sequence (DNA): TGTGCCAGCTCACCGAGGGAAATCGAGACTAATGAAAAACTGTTTTTT.

This clone was recorded a few times. The chain couples TRBV28 to TRBJ1-1; no definite D call. The CDR3 contains 12 residues. Per germline, CDR1 MDHEN and CDR2 SYDVKM. Trimming took off 6 bases at V and 6 bases at J, with 11 bases between the two ends. This CDR3 reads CASSPTGAEAFF. In DNA, the CDR3 is TGTGCCAGCAGCCCGACCGGGGCTGAAGCTTTCTTT.